This TCR beta chain was found in a study of T-cell memory formation after mild COVID-19. This clonotype was recorded a few times. The germline V gene encodes CDR1 MGHDK and CDR2 SYGVNS. The germline V and J ends were trimmed by 2 bases and 4 bases, with 8 bases remaining between them. The CDR3 covers 13 residues. One entry per CDR3 protein results from TCRdb running MiXCR on the 5' RACE reads. The sample has about 560,000 distinct CDR3 sequences; roughly a fifth are singletons. Sequencing input: PBMCs or a T cell subset sorted from them (not recorded which). The TCR sequence derives from an adult woman who had mild COVID-19 (a few samples of this study predate the infection). Cell type and time point are not known. V and J are TRBV25-1 and TRBJ1-2; D call uncertain. The CDR3 loop is CASSEEGFYGYTF. CDR3 in DNA: TGTGCCAGCAGTGAAGAGGGCTTCTATGGCTACACCTTC.